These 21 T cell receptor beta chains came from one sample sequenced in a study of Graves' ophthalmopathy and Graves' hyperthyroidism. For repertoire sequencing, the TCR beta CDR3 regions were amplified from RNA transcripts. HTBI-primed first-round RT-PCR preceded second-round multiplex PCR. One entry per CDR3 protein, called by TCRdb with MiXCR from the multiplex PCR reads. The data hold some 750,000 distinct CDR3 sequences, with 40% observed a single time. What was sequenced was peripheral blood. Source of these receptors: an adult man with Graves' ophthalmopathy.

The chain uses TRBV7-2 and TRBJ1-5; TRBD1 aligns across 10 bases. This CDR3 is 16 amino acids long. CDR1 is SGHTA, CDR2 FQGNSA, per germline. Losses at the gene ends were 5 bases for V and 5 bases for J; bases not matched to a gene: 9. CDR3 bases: TGTGCCAGCAGCCTCCTATCAGGGACAGGGGATCAGCCCCAGCATTTT. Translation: CASSLLSGTGDQPQHF. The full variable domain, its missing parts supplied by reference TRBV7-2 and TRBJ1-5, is GAGVSQSPSNKVTEKGKDVELRCDPISGHTALYWYRQSLGQGLEFLIYFQGNSAPDKSGLPSDRFSAERTGGSVSTLTIQRTQQEDSAVYLCASSLLSGTGDQPQHFGDGTRLSIL.

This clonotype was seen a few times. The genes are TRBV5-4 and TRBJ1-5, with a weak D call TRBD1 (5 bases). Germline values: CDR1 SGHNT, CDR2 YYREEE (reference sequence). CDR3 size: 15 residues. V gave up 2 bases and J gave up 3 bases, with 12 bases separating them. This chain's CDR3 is CASSFPSGPNQPQHF. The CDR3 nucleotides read TGTGCCAGCAGCTTTCCGTCGGGGCCCAATCAGCCCCAGCATTTT.

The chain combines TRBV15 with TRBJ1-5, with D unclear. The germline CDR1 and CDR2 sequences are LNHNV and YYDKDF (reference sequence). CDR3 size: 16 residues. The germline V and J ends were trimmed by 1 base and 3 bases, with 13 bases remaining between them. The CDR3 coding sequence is TGTGCCACCAGCAGAGGAGGCAGCAGTAACAATCAGCCCCAGCATTTT. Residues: CATSRGGSSNNQPQHF.

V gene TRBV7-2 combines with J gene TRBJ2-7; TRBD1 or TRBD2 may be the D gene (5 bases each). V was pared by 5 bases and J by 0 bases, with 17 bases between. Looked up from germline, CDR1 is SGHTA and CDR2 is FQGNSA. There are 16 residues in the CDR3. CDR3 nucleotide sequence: TGTGCCAGCAGCCCAAAAACCGGGACCCACTCCTACGAGCAGTACTTC. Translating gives CASSPKTGTHSYEQYF.

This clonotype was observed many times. CDR3 residues: CSVDRAGANVLTF. The CDR3 coding sequence is TGCAGCGTGGACAGGGCTGGGGCCAACGTCCTGACTTTC. This chain links TRBV29-1 with TRBJ2-6; 8 positions agree with TRBD1. CDR3 length equals 13 residues. Germline CDR1 reads SQVTM; CDR2 reads ANQGSEA. The junction had 0 bases not matched to a gene; V was cut back by 6 bases and J by 2 bases.

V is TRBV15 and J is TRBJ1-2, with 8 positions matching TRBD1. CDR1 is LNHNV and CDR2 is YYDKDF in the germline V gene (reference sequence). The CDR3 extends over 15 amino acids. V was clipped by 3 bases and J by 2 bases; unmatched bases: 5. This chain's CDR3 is CATSRTTGANYGYTF. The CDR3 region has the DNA TGTGCCACCAGCAGGACGACAGGGGCAAACTATGGCTACACCTTC.

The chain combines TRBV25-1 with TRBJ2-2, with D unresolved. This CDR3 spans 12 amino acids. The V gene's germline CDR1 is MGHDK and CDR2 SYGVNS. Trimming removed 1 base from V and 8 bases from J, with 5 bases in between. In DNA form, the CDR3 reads TGTGCCAGCAGTGAATCTTCAGGGGAGCTGTTTTTT. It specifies CASSESSGELFF.

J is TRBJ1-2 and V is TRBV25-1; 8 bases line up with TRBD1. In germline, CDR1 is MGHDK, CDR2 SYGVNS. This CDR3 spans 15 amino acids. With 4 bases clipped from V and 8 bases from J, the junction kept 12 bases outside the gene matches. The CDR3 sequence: CASSVIGTGRGGYTF. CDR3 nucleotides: TGTGCCAGCAGTGTAATCGGGACAGGACGGGGAGGCTACACCTTC.

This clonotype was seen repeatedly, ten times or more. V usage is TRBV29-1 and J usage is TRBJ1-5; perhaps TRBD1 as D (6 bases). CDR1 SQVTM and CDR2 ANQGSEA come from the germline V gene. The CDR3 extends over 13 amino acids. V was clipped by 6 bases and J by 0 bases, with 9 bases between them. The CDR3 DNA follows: TGCAGCGTCGCAGGGGATAGCAATCAGCCCCAGCATTTT. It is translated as CSVAGDSNQPQHF.

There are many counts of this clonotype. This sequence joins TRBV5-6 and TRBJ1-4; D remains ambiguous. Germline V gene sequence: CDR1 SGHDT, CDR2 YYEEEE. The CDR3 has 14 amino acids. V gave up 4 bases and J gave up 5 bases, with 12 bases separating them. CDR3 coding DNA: TGTGCCAGCAGCCAAGTCCGGGCGAATGAAAAACTGTTTTTT. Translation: CASSQVRANEKLFF. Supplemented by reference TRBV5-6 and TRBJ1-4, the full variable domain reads DAGVTQSPTHLIKTRGQQVTLRCSPKSGHDTVSWYQQALGQGPQFIFQYYEEEERQRGNFPDRFSGHQFPNYSSELNVNALLLGDSALYLCASSQVRANEKLFFGSGTQLSVL.

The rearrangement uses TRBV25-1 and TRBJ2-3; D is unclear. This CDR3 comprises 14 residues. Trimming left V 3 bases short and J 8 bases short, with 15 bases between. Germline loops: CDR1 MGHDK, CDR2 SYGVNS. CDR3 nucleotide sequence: TGTGCCAGCAGTGAGCCCGGGCATCAGGCTACGCAGTATTTT. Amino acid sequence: CASSEPGHQATQYF.

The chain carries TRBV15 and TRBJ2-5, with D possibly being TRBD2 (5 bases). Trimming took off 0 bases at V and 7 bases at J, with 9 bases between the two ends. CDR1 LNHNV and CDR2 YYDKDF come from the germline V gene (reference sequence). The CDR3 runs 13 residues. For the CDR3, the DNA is TGTGCCACCAGCAGAGATCTCAGCGGGACCCAGTACTTC. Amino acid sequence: CATSRDLSGTQYF.

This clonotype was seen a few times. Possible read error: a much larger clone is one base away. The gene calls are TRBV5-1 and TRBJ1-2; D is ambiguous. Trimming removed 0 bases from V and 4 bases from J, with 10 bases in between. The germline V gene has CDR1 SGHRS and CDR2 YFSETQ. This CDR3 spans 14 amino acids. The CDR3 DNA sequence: TGCGCCAGCAGCTTGGGTCGGACGGCCTATGGCTACACCTTC. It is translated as CASSLGRTAYGYTF.

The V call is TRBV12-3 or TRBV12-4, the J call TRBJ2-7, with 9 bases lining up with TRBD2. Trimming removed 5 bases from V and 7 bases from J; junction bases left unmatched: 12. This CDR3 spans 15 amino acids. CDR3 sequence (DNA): TGTGCCAGCAGTCCCGCCATAGCGGGAGTGTCAGAGCAGTACTTC. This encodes CASSPAIAGVSEQYF.

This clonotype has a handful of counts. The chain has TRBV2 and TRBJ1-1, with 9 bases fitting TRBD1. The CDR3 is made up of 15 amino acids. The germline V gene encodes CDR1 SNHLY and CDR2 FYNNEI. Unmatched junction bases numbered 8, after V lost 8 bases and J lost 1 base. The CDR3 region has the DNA TGTGCCAGCTACAGGACAGGGGACGAGAACACTGAAGCTTTCTTT. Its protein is CASYRTGDENTEAFF. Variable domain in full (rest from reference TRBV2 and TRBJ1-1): EPEVTQTPSHQVTQMGQEVILRCVPISNHLYFYWYRQILGQKVEFLVSFYNNEISEKSEIFDDQFSVERPDGSNFTLKIRSTKLEDSAMYFCASYRTGDENTEAFFGQGTRLTVV.

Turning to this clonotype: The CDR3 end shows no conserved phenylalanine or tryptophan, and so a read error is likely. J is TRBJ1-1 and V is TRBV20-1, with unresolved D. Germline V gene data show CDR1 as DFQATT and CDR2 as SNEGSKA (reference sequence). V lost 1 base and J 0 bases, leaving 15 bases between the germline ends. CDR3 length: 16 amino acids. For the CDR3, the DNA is TGCAGTGCTAGAGCGCGGACGGCTAGTATGAACACTGAAGCTTTCGTT. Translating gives CSARARTASMNTEAFV.

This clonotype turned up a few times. This chain's CDR3 is CASGPGNRVYEQYF. CDR3 coding DNA: TGTGCCAGCGGTCCCGGGAACAGGGTATACGAGCAGTACTTC. The chain joins TRBV6-5 to TRBJ2-7, with D maybe TRBD1 (6 bases). This CDR3 contains 14 residues. Trimming cost V 8 bases and J 4 bases, with 18 bases left between them. Germline loops: CDR1 MNHEY, CDR2 SVGAGI.

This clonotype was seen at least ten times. CDR3 region: CASSSAGHYEQYF. The DNA for the CDR3 is TGTGCCAGCAGTTCCGCGGGACACTACGAGCAGTACTTC. This chain joins TRBV12-3 or TRBV12-4 and TRBJ2-7, with D perhaps assigned TRBD1 or TRBD2 (6 bases each). CDR3 length: 13 amino acids. Deletions cut 4 bases from V and 3 bases from J, with 10 bases between.

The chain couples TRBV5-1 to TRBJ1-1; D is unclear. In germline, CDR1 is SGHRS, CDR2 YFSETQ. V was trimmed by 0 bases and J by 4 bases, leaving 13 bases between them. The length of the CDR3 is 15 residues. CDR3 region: CASSLDPGSPTEAFF. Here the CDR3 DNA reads TGCGCCAGCAGCTTGGACCCGGGGAGCCCCACTGAAGCTTTCTTT.

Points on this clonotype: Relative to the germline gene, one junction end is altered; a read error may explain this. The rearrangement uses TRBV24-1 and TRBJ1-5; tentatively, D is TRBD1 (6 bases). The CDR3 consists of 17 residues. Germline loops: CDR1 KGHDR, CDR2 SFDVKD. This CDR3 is CASSLSSLRQANQPQHF. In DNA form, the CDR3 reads TGTGCCAGCAGTCTCTCGTCCCTGAGACAGGCGAATCAGCCCCAGCATTTT.

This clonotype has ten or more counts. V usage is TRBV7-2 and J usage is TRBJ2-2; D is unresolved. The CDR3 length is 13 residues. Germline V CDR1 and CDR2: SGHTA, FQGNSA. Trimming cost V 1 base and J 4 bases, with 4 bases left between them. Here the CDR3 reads CASSLVATGELFF. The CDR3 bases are TGTGCCAGCAGCTTAGTGGCCACCGGGGAGCTGTTTTTT.